The clone carrying this T cell receptor beta chain has a handful of counts. The antigen remains unidentified. Around 10 milliliters of peripheral blood were drawn from each donor. This sample is drawn from a study of blood T cells in healthy people across ages. Study findings and constraints: Both higher diversity and more naive CD4+ cells marked long-lived donors when set against aged donors.

This CDR3 region has 13 residues. Trimming cost V 1 base and J 11 bases, with 12 bases left between them. Germline CDR1 and CDR2: SGHDN and FVKESK. Sample-barcoded 5' priming and a J-beta primer mix drove a second PCR of about 6 to 12 cycles. TCRdb re-called the 5' RACE reads through MiXCR, storing one row per CDR3 protein. The repertoire holds over 600,000 distinct CDR3 sequences, with approximately 21% as singletons. The receptor comes from a man between 70 and 80 years old in good health. The J gene is TRBJ1-5, the V gene TRBV14, with D possibly matching TRBD1 (5 bases). The sample taken for sequencing was blood. As DNA, the CDR3 is TGTGCCAGCAGCCAAGGAGCAGGGAATACCCAGCATTTT. It encodes CASSQGAGNTQHF.